These 21 T cell receptor beta chains originate from one sample sequenced in a study of beta chain features in type 1 diabetes (dated by TCRdb to 2016 to 2018). Libraries came from the immunoSEQ multiplex PCR assay. The entire isolated RNA was reverse transcribed using the High Capacity cDNA Reverse Transcription Kit, and thus expressed TCRB transcripts were sequenced. TCRdb retrieved this table from immuneACCESS and kept in-frame rearrangements only. Not all clones are present; in checked studies, unresolved V genes account for under half, and no reason is known for the remainder. Counted in this sample were some 400,000 clones; over 12% of them appeared once. Under 0.02% of the sample comes from the top ten. The source material was naive CD4+ T cells from blood. Taken with the paper, the label for cell subset or site translates to: true naive CD4+ T cells. The receptors shown here come from a woman younger than 35 in good health.

This clone came up a few times. This chain links TRBV30 with TRBJ1-4; D possibly corresponds to TRBD1 (6 bases). Germline V gene lookup returns CDR1 GTSNPN and CDR2 SVGIG (reference sequence). CDR3 length: 13 amino acids. The V end was cut by 0 bases, the J end by 5 bases, with 7 bases between. Here the CDR3 reads CAWSVGGNEKLFF. The CDR3 DNA follows: TGTGCCTGGAGTGTAGGGGGAAATGAAAAACTGTTTTTT.

As for this clone: Other nucleotide sequences from this sample produce the same CDR3. The chain uses TRBV29-1 and TRBJ1-3; 9 bases map to TRBD1. The CDR3 has 13 residues. V gave up 7 bases and J gave up 2 bases; unmatched junction bases: 3. The germline gives CDR1 SQVTM, CDR2 ANQGSEA. CDR3 loop: CSARQGAGNTIYF. In DNA form, the CDR3 reads TGCAGCGCGCGACAGGGGGCTGGAAACACCATATATTTT.

The chain carries TRBV7-2 and TRBJ2-7; D gene uncertain. Trimming took 0 bases from V and 1 from J, leaving 10 bases between them. The CDR3 extends over 15 amino acids. CDR1 is SGHTA and CDR2 is FQGNSA in the germline V gene. CDR3 region: CASSLAHSKSYEQYF. The CDR3 DNA is TGTGCCAGCAGCTTAGCCCACTCCAAGTCCTACGAGCAGTACTTC.

The chain combines TRBV29-1 with TRBJ2-1, with 10 bases that match TRBD2. V was clipped by 4 bases and J by 8 bases; unmatched bases: 5. This CDR3 contains 13 residues. CDR1 and CDR2 (germline): SQVTM, ANQGSEA. The CDR3 DNA is TGCAGCGTTGGACTAGCGGGCCCCGATGAGCAGTTCTTC. Protein product: CSVGLAGPDEQFF.

This clone was observed a handful of times. This chain links TRBV18 with TRBJ1-1; no clear D gene. The germline V and J ends were trimmed by 6 bases and 1 base, with 12 bases remaining between them. The CDR3 covers 14 residues. Germline CDR1 and CDR2: KGHSH and LQKENI. CDR3 in DNA: TGTGCCAGCTCCAGTACATCCGCGAACACTGAAGCTTTCTTT. It is translated as CASSSTSANTEAFF. Looking up the rest from reference TRBV18 and TRBJ1-1 gives the full variable domain: NAGVMQNPRHLVRRRGQEARLRCSPMKGHSHVYWYRQLPEEGLKFMVYLQKENIIDESGMPKERFSAEFPKEGPSILRIQQVVRGDSAAYFCASSSTSANTEAFFGQGTRLTVV.

For this clone: In the same sample, other DNA sequences code for this CDR3. The chain has TRBV19 and TRBJ1-5; D not resolved. CDR1 is LNHDA and CDR2 is SQIVND in the germline V gene (reference sequence). This CDR3 has 13 residues. The V end lost 0 bases, the J end lost 4 bases, and 4 bases lay between the germline ends. This chain's CDR3 is CASSIERNQPQHF. The DNA of the CDR3 is TGTGCCAGTAGTATAGAGCGGAATCAGCCCCAGCATTTT.

The V gene is TRBV18, the J gene TRBJ2-4, with 7 nucleotides matching TRBD2. Germline CDR1 is KGHSH and CDR2 is LQKENI. Trimming removed 1 base from V and 0 bases from J; junction bases left unmatched: 0. There are 15 residues in the CDR3. The CDR3 loop is CASSPREGAKNIQYF. Here the CDR3 DNA reads TGTGCCAGCTCACCACGGGAGGGAGCCAAAAACATTCAGTACTTC.

This sequence joins TRBV19 and TRBJ1-5; 9 bases align to TRBD1. Trimming took 9 bases from V and 4 from J; bases not matched to a gene: 7. CDR1 is LNHDA, CDR2 SQIVND, per germline (reference sequence). CDR3 size: 14 residues. The DNA for the CDR3 is TGTGCCAGCCTCCCGGGACAGGGAAATCAGCCCCAGCATTTT. It codes for CASLPGQGNQPQHF. The full variable domain, in which reference TRBV19 and TRBJ1-5 provide the parts outside the CDR3, is DGGITQSPKYLFRKEGQNVTLSCEQNLNHDAMYWYRQDPGQGLRLIYYSQIVNDFQKGDIAEGYSVSREKKESFPLTVTSAQKNPTAFYLCASLPGQGNQPQHFGDGTRLSIL.

V is TRBV10-1 and J is TRBJ2-5, with a tentative D call TRBD2 (6 bases). CDR1 and CDR2 from the germline V gene are WNHNN and SYGVQD (reference sequence). V was shortened by 8 bases and J by 7 bases, with 23 bases between the two germline ends. The CDR3 sequence is 15 residues long. Here the CDR3 DNA reads TGCGCCAGCTCTCAAGCCTCGGGGGACCAACGGACCCAGTACTTC. Protein sequence: CASSQASGDQRTQYF.

The chain has TRBV7-3 and TRBJ1-2, with 7 bases aligning to TRBD1. V dropped 5 bases and J dropped 4; count of bases not matched to a gene: 4. The CDR3 is made up of 13 amino acids. CDR1 and CDR2 (germline): SGHTA, FQGTGA. The CDR3 loop is CASSIGGGYGYTF. The DNA for the CDR3 is TGTGCCAGCAGCATAGGGGGCGGCTATGGCTACACCTTC.

This clone appeared a few times. The same CDR3 is also encoded by other DNA sequences in this sample. V gene TRBV7-9 combines with J gene TRBJ1-2; no clear D. V lost 1 base, J lost 2 bases, and 5 bases lay in between. Germline V lookup: CDR1 SEHNR, CDR2 FQNEAQ (reference sequence). The CDR3 is made up of 13 amino acids. The CDR3 nucleotides read TGTGCCAGCAGCTTAGACAGCAACTATGGCTACACCTTC. As protein: CASSLDSNYGYTF.

This clone was detected only a few times. V gene TRBV28 combines with J gene TRBJ1-2; 11 bases match TRBD1. The CDR3 is made up of 14 amino acids. The V and J ends lost 6 bases and 7 bases, in that order; junction bases with no gene match: 7. CDR1 and CDR2 (germline): MDHEN, SYDVKM. The CDR3 nucleotides read TGTGCCAGCAGCTGGACAGGGGGCGACGGTGGCTACACCTTC. It yields the protein CASSWTGGDGGYTF.

This clone was seen more than once but under ten times. V usage is TRBV7-8 and J usage is TRBJ2-2; D is ambiguous. The CDR3 spans 15 residues. Trimming shortened V by 1 base and J by 7 bases, and 13 bases separated the two germline ends. The germline V gene has CDR1 SGHVS and CDR2 FQNEAQ. CDR3 DNA: TGTGCCAGCAGCTTAGGACCCCGAGGTATCGGGGAGCTGTTTTTT. The encoded protein is CASSLGPRGIGELFF.

The chain carries TRBV19 and TRBJ2-7; D not resolved. Trimming removed 0 bases from V and 2 bases from J, with 11 bases in between. CDR3 length: 15 amino acids. Germline CDR1 reads LNHDA; CDR2 reads SQIVND (reference sequence). The CDR3 loop is CASSIDQPGAYEQYF. The CDR3 nucleotides read TGTGCCAGTAGTATAGATCAACCAGGCGCCTACGAGCAGTACTTC.

This sequence joins TRBV7-6 and TRBJ2-7; D perhaps matches TRBD2 (6 bases). Trimming took off 3 bases at V and 0 bases at J, with 12 bases between the two ends. Germline loops: CDR1 SGHVS, CDR2 FNYEAQ. This CDR3 is 15 amino acids long. Here the CDR3 DNA reads TGTGCCAGCAGCTTGAACGGGAGAATCTCCTACGAGCAGTACTTC. This encodes CASSLNGRISYEQYF.

The chain recombines TRBV28 with TRBJ1-5, with D perhaps matching TRBD1 (5 bases). V was trimmed by 3 bases and J by 3 bases, leaving 15 bases between them. From germline, CDR1 is MDHEN and CDR2 SYDVKM. The CDR3 spans 16 residues. The chain's CDR3 is CASSFPRGGFNQPQHF. CDR3 nucleotide sequence: TGTGCCAGCAGTTTTCCCCGGGGGGGTTTCAATCAGCCCCAGCATTTT.

This clone appeared a few times. V and J are TRBV30 and TRBJ1-1; tentatively, D is TRBD1 (6 bases). CDR3 length: 15 amino acids. Germline CDR1 GTSNPN, CDR2 SVGIG (reference sequence). Trimming took off 0 bases at V and 2 bases at J, with 13 bases between the two ends. The CDR3 nucleotides read TGTGCCTGGAGTGTACGGGGGGCGGGAAACACTGAAGCTTTCTTT. As protein: CAWSVRGAGNTEAFF.

This chain connects TRBV7-8 to TRBJ2-1; 14 bases match TRBD2. This CDR3 has 16 residues. The trim removed 1 base at V and 5 bases at J, leaving 1 base unmatched. CDR1 is SGHVS and CDR2 is FQNEAQ in the germline V gene. CDR3 in amino acids: CASSLVGLAGDNEQFF. The DNA of the CDR3 is TGTGCCAGCAGCTTAGTGGGACTAGCGGGAGACAATGAGCAGTTCTTC.

This rearrangement joins TRBV7-6 to TRBJ2-1; TRBD2 matches 8 bases. V trimming: 2 bases; J trimming: 5 bases; junction bases outside the gene matches: 5. Germline V gene data show CDR1 as SGHVS and CDR2 as FNYEAQ. The CDR3 spans 15 residues. The CDR3 bases are TGTGCCAGCAGCTTAAGGGCTAGCGGGCACAATGAGCAGTTCTTC. It encodes CASSLRASGHNEQFF.

This clone has only a few counts. This chain uses TRBV7-2 with TRBJ2-1, with 9 positions matching TRBD2. The J segment lost 8 bases and the V segment lost 0 bases, leaving 5 bases of the junction unmatched. The CDR3 loop spans 15 amino acids. Germline CDR1 is SGHTA and CDR2 is FQGNSA. The CDR3 DNA reads TGTGCCAGCAGCTTAGCGGCGACTAGCGGCTATGAGCAGTTCTTC. It specifies CASSLAATSGYEQFF.

The chain combines TRBV30 with TRBJ2-3; 7 positions match TRBD1. The CDR3 length is 14 residues. V shed 2 bases, J shed 3 bases, and the junction held 5 bases outside the gene matches. Germline-derived CDR1 and CDR2 are GTSNPN and SVGIG (reference sequence). As DNA, the CDR3 is TGTGCCTGGAGTTGGGACAGTGAAACAGATACGCAGTATTTT. This gives the protein CAWSWDSETDTQYF.